Listed below are T cell receptor beta chains from one sample, sequenced in a study of shared clonotypes between healthy human individuals. Measured with immunoSEQ multiplex PCR; TCRdb has only the in-frame clones, and not every one. The sample lists 2 million or so clones; over 85% were seen once. The source material was naive CD8+ T cells sorted from blood. The source is a man aged 18-30 years in good health. CDR3s include the opening cysteine and the closing phenylalanine or tryptophan. D genes are given only for firm matches. For some rows the clone size is stated as once, few or many, or as a class when expanded; others skip it.

v_call: TRBV7-9
d_call: -
j_call: TRBJ1-1
clone_size: -
cdr3_nt: TGTGCCAGCAGCTGGCCTCGACAGGCCACATTGAACACTGAAGCTTTCTTT
cdr3_aa: CASSWPRQATLNTEAFF

v_call: TRBV5-4
d_call: TRBD1
j_call: TRBJ2-7
clone_size: -
cdr3_nt: TGTGCCAGCAGCTTCGGCCAGGGGGCATCCTACGAGCAGTACTTC
cdr3_aa: CASSFGQGASYEQYF

v_call: TRBV11-2
d_call: TRBD1
j_call: TRBJ1-2
clone_size: once
cdr3_nt: TGTGCCAGCAGCTTACCCCTGGACAGGGAACCCTATGGCTACACCTTC
cdr3_aa: CASSLPLDREPYGYTF

v_call: TRBV7-9
d_call: -
j_call: TRBJ1-4
clone_size: -
cdr3_nt: TGTGCCAGCAGCCCAACTAATGAAAAACTGTTTTTT
cdr3_aa: CASSPTNEKLFF

v_call: TRBV19
d_call: -
j_call: TRBJ2-7
clone_size: once
cdr3_nt: TGTGCCAGTAGTTTGGGGGGCAGCTACGAGCAGTACTTC
cdr3_aa: CASSLGGSYEQYF

v_call: TRBV14
d_call: TRBD1
j_call: TRBJ2-4
clone_size: -
cdr3_nt: TGTGCCAGCAGCCAGGACAGGGTCATTCAGTACTTC
cdr3_aa: CASSQDRVIQYF

v_call: TRBV27
d_call: TRBD2
j_call: TRBJ2-3
clone_size: -
cdr3_nt: TGTGCCAGCAGTTATAGCGGGAGCTCAGATACGCAGTATTTT
cdr3_aa: CASSYSGSSDTQYF

v_call: TRBV5-6
d_call: -
j_call: TRBJ2-7
clone_size: -
cdr3_nt: TGTGCCAGCAGTGACCAGGCGTACGAGCAGTACTTC
cdr3_aa: CASSDQAYEQYF

v_call: TRBV9
d_call: -
j_call: TRBJ2-2
clone_size: -
cdr3_nt: TGTGCCAGCAGTTCCGACGGGCTGAACACCGGGGAGCTGTTTTTT
cdr3_aa: CASSSDGLNTGELFF

v_call: TRBV29-1
d_call: -
j_call: TRBJ2-2
clone_size: -
cdr3_nt: TGCAGCGTTTTAGGGACCAACACCGGGGAGCTGTTTTTT
cdr3_aa: CSVLGTNTGELFF

v_call: TRBV13
d_call: -
j_call: TRBJ1-3
clone_size: -
cdr3_nt: TGTGCCAGCAGCTTTAGGCTTGGCGAGACGGGGGCCTACTCTGGAAACACCATATATTTT
cdr3_aa: CASSFRLGETGAYSGNTIYF

v_call: TRBV7-9
d_call: -
j_call: TRBJ2-1
clone_size: -
cdr3_nt: TGTGCCAGCCCCAAACAAGGGGTTGGGTCCTACAATGAGCAGTTCTTC
cdr3_aa: CASPKQGVGSYNEQFF

v_call: TRBV7-9
d_call: -
j_call: TRBJ1-1
clone_size: -
cdr3_nt: TGTGCCAGCAGCCTCGACACCTCCGGGGCTTTCTTT
cdr3_aa: CASSLDTSGAFF

v_call: TRBV15
d_call: TRBD2
j_call: TRBJ2-7
clone_size: -
cdr3_nt: TGTGCCACCAGCAGAGAACTAGCGGGCCCGATCGAGCAGTACTTC
cdr3_aa: CATSRELAGPIEQYF

v_call: TRBV5-4
d_call: TRBD1
j_call: TRBJ1-6
clone_size: -
cdr3_nt: TGTGCCAGCAGCTTAACAGGGGGCGATCCCCCCCTCCACTTT
cdr3_aa: CASSLTGGDPPLHF

v_call: TRBV13
d_call: TRBD2
j_call: TRBJ2-1
clone_size: -
cdr3_nt: TGTGCCAGCAGCTTAAGCGGGAGTAGGGACAATGAGCAGTTCTTC
cdr3_aa: CASSLSGSRDNEQFF

v_call: TRBV18
d_call: -
j_call: TRBJ2-2
clone_size: once
cdr3_nt: TGTGCCAGCTCAACCACCTTGGACAGGAACACCGGGGAGCTGTTTTTT
cdr3_aa: CASSTTLDRNTGELFF

v_call: TRBV10-2
d_call: -
j_call: TRBJ2-7
clone_size: -
cdr3_nt: TGCGCCAGCAGCTGGGACGGAAACTACGAGCAGTACTTC
cdr3_aa: CASSWDGNYEQYF

v_call: TRBV5-8
d_call: -
j_call: TRBJ2-2
clone_size: -
cdr3_nt: TGTGCCAGCAGCTTGTACAACACCGGGGAGCTGTTTTTT
cdr3_aa: CASSLYNTGELFF

v_call: TRBV9
d_call: TRBD1
j_call: TRBJ2-7
clone_size: -
cdr3_nt: TGTGCCAGCAGCCCCGGGACAGGTAACTCCTACGAGCAGTACTTC
cdr3_aa: CASSPGTGNSYEQYF

v_call: TRBV27
d_call: -
j_call: TRBJ1-6
clone_size: -
cdr3_nt: TGTGCCAGCAGTTTTCAGGGAGGGAATTCACCCCTCCACTTT
cdr3_aa: CASSFQGGNSPLHF

v_call: TRBV2
d_call: TRBD1
j_call: TRBJ2-1
clone_size: -
cdr3_nt: TGTGCCAGACAGGGGGGCAATGAGCAGTTCTTC
cdr3_aa: CARQGGNEQFF

v_call: TRBV7-9
d_call: TRBD2
j_call: TRBJ2-7
clone_size: -
cdr3_nt: TGTGCCAGTGCCGGGGGGGTGTCCTACGAGCAGTACTTC
cdr3_aa: CASAGGVSYEQYF

v_call: TRBV6-5
d_call: TRBD2
j_call: TRBJ2-3
clone_size: -
cdr3_nt: TGTGCCAGCAGTTGGGACTACACAGATACGCAGTATTTT
cdr3_aa: CASSWDYTDTQYF

v_call: TRBV7-2
d_call: -
j_call: TRBJ2-2
clone_size: -
cdr3_nt: TGTGCCAGCAGCCCCCGGGGACAGAACACCGGGGAGCTGTTTTTT
cdr3_aa: CASSPRGQNTGELFF

v_call: TRBV7-9
d_call: -
j_call: TRBJ1-1
clone_size: -
cdr3_nt: TGTGCCAGCAGCTTAAGTATGGAAAAGAACACTGAAGCTTTCTTT
cdr3_aa: CASSLSMEKNTEAFF

v_call: TRBV6-5
d_call: -
j_call: TRBJ1-1
clone_size: -
cdr3_nt: TGTGCCAGCAGTTACACCCTGGGGAGTAGCACTGAAGCTTTCTTT
cdr3_aa: CASSYTLGSSTEAFF

v_call: TRBV13
d_call: -
j_call: TRBJ1-1
clone_size: -
cdr3_nt: TGTGCCAGCAGCTTAGGCCGCACTGAAGCTTTCTTT
cdr3_aa: CASSLGRTEAFF

v_call: TRBV6-5
d_call: -
j_call: TRBJ1-2
clone_size: -
cdr3_nt: TGTGCCAGCACCTCGGGGCAGGAGGGATATGGCTACACCTTC
cdr3_aa: CASTSGQEGYGYTF

v_call: TRBV4-1
d_call: -
j_call: TRBJ1-1
clone_size: -
cdr3_nt: TGCGCCAGCAGCCACCCCGGGGAGAGTACTGAAGCTTTCTTT
cdr3_aa: CASSHPGESTEAFF

v_call: TRBV6-5
d_call: -
j_call: TRBJ2-7
clone_size: -
cdr3_nt: TGTGCCAGCAGTTACTCCGGACTGATCTACGAGCAGTACTTC
cdr3_aa: CASSYSGLIYEQYF

v_call: TRBV2
d_call: TRBD2
j_call: TRBJ2-3
clone_size: -
cdr3_nt: TGTGCCAGCAGTGAAGAGCTAGCGGGTAACGCAGATACGCAGTATTTT
cdr3_aa: CASSEELAGNADTQYF

v_call: TRBV4-1
d_call: -
j_call: TRBJ2-7
clone_size: -
cdr3_nt: TGCGCCAGCAGCCAAAAGGGCGGCTGGGGGCAGTACTTC
cdr3_aa: CASSQKGGWGQYF

v_call: TRBV6-5
d_call: -
j_call: TRBJ2-1
clone_size: -
cdr3_nt: TGTGCCAGCAGTCCGGCACCTTGGGGTGAGCAGTTCTTC
cdr3_aa: CASSPAPWGEQFF

v_call: TRBV5-1
d_call: -
j_call: TRBJ2-7
clone_size: -
cdr3_nt: TGCGCCAGCAGCTCGGGCCTCTCCTACGAGCAGTACTTC
cdr3_aa: CASSSGLSYEQYF

v_call: TRBV27
d_call: TRBD2
j_call: TRBJ2-7
clone_size: -
cdr3_nt: TGTGCCAGCAGTCTACTAGCGGGATCTAACGAGCAGTACTTC
cdr3_aa: CASSLLAGSNEQYF

v_call: TRBV4-1
d_call: -
j_call: TRBJ2-5
clone_size: -
cdr3_nt: TGCGCCAGCAGCGCAGACGGGACCCAAGAGACCCAGTACTTC
cdr3_aa: CASSADGTQETQYF

v_call: TRBV5-4
d_call: TRBD2
j_call: TRBJ2-1
clone_size: -
cdr3_nt: TGTGCCAGCAGCAAGGGACTAGCGGGAGCCATCTCCTACAATGAGCAGTTCTTC
cdr3_aa: CASSKGLAGAISYNEQFF

v_call: TRBV6-1
d_call: -
j_call: TRBJ2-2
clone_size: -
cdr3_nt: TGTGCCAGCATTCGGGGTTTGAACACCGGGGAGCTGTTTTTT
cdr3_aa: CASIRGLNTGELFF

v_call: TRBV13
d_call: TRBD2
j_call: TRBJ2-1
clone_size: -
cdr3_nt: TGTGCCAGCAGCGGCCCTTACACTAGCGGGAGGATGGATGAGCAGTTCTTC
cdr3_aa: CASSGPYTSGRMDEQFF

v_call: TRBV7-8
d_call: TRBD2
j_call: TRBJ2-3
clone_size: -
cdr3_nt: TGTGCCAGCAGCTCGACTAGCGGGGGGGAAATAGATACGCAGTATTTT
cdr3_aa: CASSSTSGGEIDTQYF

v_call: TRBV25-1
d_call: -
j_call: TRBJ2-3
clone_size: -
cdr3_nt: TGTGCCAGCAGTCTTGGTGACCTCACAGATACGCAGTATTTT
cdr3_aa: CASSLGDLTDTQYF

v_call: TRBV30
d_call: -
j_call: TRBJ2-3
clone_size: -
cdr3_nt: TGTGCTCTCACCAGATGGGCAGGGAGTTTAGATACGCAGTATTTT
cdr3_aa: CALTRWAGSLDTQYF

v_call: TRBV4-1
d_call: -
j_call: TRBJ1-6
clone_size: -
cdr3_nt: TGCGCCAGCAGCCAGCGGGGGGAAAGCTCCTATAATTCACCCCTCCACTTT
cdr3_aa: CASSQRGESSYNSPLHF